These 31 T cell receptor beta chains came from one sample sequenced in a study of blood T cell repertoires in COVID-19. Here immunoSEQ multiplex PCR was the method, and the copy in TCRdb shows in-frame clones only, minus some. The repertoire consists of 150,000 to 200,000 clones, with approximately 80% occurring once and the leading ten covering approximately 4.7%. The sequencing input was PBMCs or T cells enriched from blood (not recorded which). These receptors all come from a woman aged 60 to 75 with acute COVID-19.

The CDR3 DNA follows: TGTGCCAGCAGCCAAGTAATTGCTGGACTAGCGGGTTCCTACGAGCAGTACTTC. It codes for CASSQVIAGLAGSYEQYF. The chain carries TRBV3-1 (or the pseudogene TRBV3-2) and TRBJ2-7; TRBD2 agrees at 11 bases. The germline V gene has CDR1 LGHDT and CDR2 YNNKEL (reference sequence). V lost 1 base, J lost 1 base, and 9 bases stayed unmatched. This CDR3 is 18 amino acids long.

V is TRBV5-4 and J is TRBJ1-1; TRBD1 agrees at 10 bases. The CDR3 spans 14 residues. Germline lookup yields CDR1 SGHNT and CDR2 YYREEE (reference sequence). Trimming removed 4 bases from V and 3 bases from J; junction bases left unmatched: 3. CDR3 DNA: TGTGCCAGCAGCAGGACAGGGGGTCACACTGAAGCTTTCTTT. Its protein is CASSRTGGHTEAFF.

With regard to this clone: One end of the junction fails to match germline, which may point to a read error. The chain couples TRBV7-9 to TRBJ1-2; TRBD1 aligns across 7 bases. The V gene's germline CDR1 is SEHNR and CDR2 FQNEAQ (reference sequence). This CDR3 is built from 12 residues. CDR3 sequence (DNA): TGTGCCAGCAGATTAGGGGACAGCGGCTACACCTTC. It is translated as CASRLGDSGYTF.

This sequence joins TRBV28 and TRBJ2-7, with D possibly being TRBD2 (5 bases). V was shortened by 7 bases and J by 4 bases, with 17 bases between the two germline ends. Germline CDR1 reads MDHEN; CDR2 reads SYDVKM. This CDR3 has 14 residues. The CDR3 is CASMGVGPRYEQYV. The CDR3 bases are TGTGCCAGCATGGGAGTGGGCCCCCGTTACGAGCAGTACGTC.

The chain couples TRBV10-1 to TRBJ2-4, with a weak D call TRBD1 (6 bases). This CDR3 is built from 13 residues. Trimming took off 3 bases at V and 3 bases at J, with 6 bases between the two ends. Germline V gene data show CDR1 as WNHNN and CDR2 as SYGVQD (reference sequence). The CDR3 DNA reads TGCGCCAGCAGTGAAGGGGGCAAAAACATTCAGTACTTC. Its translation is CASSEGGKNIQYF.

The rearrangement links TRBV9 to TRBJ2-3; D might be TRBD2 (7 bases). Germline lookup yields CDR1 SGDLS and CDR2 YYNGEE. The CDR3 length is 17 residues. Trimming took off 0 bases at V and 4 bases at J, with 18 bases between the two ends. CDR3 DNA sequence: TGTGCCAGCAGCGTAGAATATGGGGGGGCTTGGGCAGATACGCAGTATTTT. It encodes CASSVEYGGAWADTQYF. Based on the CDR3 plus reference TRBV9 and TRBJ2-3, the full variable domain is DSGVTQTPKHLITATGQRVTLRCSPRSGDLSVYWYQQSLDQGLQFLIQYYNGEERAKGNILERFSAQQFPDLHSELNLSSLELGDSALYFCASSVEYGGAWADTQYFGPGTRLTVL.

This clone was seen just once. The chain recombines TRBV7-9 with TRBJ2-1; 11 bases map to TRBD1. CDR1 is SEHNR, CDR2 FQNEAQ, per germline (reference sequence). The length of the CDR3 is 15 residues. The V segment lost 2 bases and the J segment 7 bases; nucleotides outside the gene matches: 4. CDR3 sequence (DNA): TGTGCCAGCAGCTTAAAGGGGACAGGGGGTAATGAGCAGTTCTTC. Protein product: CASSLKGTGGNEQFF.

This chain's CDR3 is CASSLSSGNEKLFF. The CDR3 nucleotides are TGTGCCAGCAGTTTGTCCTCCGGGAATGAAAAACTGTTTTTT. The rearrangement uses TRBV27 and TRBJ1-4; D not resolved. V was shortened by 3 bases and J by 5 bases, with 10 bases between the two germline ends. The CDR3 has 14 amino acids. CDR1 and CDR2 (germline): MNHEY, SMNVEV (reference sequence).

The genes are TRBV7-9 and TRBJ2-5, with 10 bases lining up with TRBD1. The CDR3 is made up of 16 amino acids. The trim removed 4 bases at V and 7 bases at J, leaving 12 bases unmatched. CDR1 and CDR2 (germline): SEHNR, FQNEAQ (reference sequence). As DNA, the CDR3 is TGTGCCAGCAGCTCGTTTCGACAGGGGGCGGCGAGGACCCAGTACTTC. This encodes CASSSFRQGAARTQYF.

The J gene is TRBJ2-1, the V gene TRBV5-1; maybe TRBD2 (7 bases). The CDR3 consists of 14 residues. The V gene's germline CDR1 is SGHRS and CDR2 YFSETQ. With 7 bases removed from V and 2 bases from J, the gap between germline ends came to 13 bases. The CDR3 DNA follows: TGCGCCAGCTGGGAGGGGGGTACCTACAATGAGCAGTTCTTC. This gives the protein CASWEGGTYNEQFF.

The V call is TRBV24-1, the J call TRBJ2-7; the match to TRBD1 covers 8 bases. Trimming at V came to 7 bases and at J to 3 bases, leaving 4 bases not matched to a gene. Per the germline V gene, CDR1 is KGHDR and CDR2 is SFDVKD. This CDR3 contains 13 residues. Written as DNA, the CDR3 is TGTGCCACCAGCCCGGGACAGGACTACGAGCAGTACTTC. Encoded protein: CATSPGQDYEQYF.

The CDR3: CASSPDRVNSSSYEQYF. The CDR3 nucleotides read TGCGCCAGCAGTCCGGACAGGGTCAATTCCAGCTCCTACGAGCAGTACTTC. This chain uses TRBV10-2 with TRBJ2-7; 8 bases line up with TRBD1. V dropped 5 bases and J dropped 0; count of bases not matched to a gene: 12. CDR3 length: 17 amino acids. Germline V CDR1 and CDR2: WSHSY, SAAADI.

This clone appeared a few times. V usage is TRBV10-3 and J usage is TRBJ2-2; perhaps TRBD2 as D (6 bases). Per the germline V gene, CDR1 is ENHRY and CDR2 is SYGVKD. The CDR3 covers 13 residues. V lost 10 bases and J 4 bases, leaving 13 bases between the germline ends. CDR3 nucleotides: TGTGCCACCGGACTACGCCCCACCGGGGAGCTGTTTTTT. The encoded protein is CATGLRPTGELFF.

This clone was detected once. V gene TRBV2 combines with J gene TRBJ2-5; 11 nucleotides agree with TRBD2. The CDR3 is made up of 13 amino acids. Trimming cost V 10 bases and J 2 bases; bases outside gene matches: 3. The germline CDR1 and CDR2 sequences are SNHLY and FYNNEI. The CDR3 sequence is CANLAGGQETQYF. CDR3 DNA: TGTGCCAACTTAGCGGGGGGGCAAGAGACCCAGTACTTC.

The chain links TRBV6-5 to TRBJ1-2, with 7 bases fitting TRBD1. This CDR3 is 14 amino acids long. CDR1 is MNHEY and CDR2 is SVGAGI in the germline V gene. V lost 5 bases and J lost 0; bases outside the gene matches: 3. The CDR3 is CASSPGTANYGYTF. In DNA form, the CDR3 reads TGTGCCAGCAGTCCCGGGACAGCTAACTATGGCTACACCTTC.

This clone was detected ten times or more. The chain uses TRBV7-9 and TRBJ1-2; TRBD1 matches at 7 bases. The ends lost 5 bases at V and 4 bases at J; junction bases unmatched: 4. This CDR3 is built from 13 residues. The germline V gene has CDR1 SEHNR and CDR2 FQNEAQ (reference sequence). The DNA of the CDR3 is TGTGCCAGCAGCCGGGACAGCGTCTATGGCTACACCTTC. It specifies CASSRDSVYGYTF.

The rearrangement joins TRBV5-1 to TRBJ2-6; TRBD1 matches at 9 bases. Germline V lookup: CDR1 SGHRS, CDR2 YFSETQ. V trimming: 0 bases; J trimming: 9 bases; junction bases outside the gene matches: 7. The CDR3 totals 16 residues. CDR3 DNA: TGCGCCAGCAGCTTGGCCGGGACAGGGAGCTTCAACGTCCTGACTTTC. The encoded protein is CASSLAGTGSFNVLTF.

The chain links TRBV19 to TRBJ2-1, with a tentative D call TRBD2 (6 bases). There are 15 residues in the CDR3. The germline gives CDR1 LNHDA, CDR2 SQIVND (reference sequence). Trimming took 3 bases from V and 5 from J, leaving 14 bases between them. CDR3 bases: TGTGCCAGTAGTATTTCTAGCGCCTCGAACAATGAGCAGTTCTTC. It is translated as CASSISSASNNEQFF.

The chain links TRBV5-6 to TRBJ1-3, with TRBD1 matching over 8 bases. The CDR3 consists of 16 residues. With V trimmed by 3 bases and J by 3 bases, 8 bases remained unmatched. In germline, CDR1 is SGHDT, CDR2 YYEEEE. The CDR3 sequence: CASSSTGTGFGNTIYF. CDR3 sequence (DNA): TGTGCCAGCAGCTCGACCGGGACAGGCTTTGGAAACACCATATATTTT.

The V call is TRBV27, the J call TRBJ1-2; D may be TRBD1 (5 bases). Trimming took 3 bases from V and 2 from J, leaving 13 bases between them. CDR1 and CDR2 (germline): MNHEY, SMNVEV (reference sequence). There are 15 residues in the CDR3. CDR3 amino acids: CASSFLQTGNYGYTF. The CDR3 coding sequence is TGTGCCAGCAGTTTTCTGCAAACAGGAAACTATGGCTACACCTTC.

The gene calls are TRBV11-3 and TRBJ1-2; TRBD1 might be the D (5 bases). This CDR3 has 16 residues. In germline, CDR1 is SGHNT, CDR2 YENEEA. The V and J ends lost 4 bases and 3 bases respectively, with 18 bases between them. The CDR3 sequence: CASSWTEGITDYGYTF. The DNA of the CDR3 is TGTGCCAGCAGCTGGACGGAGGGGATAACGGACTATGGCTACACCTTC.

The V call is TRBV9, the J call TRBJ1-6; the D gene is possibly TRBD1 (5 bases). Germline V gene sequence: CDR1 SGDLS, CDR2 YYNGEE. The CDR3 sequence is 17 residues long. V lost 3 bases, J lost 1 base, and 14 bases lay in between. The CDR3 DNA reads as TGTGCCAGCAGCGCCCCTCAGGGCGCTTCCTATAATTCACCCCTCCACTTT. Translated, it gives CASSAPQGASYNSPLHF.

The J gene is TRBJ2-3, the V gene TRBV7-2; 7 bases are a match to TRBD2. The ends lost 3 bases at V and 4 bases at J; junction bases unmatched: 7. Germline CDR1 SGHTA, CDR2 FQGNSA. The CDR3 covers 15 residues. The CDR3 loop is CASSLAGARADTQYF. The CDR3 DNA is TGTGCCAGCAGCTTGGCGGGAGCAAGGGCAGATACGCAGTATTTT.

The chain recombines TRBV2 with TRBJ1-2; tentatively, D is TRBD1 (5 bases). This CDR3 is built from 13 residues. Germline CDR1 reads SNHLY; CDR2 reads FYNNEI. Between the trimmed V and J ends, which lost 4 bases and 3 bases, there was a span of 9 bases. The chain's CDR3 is CASSGQLDYGYTF. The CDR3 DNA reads TGTGCCAGCAGTGGACAGCTAGACTATGGCTACACCTTC.

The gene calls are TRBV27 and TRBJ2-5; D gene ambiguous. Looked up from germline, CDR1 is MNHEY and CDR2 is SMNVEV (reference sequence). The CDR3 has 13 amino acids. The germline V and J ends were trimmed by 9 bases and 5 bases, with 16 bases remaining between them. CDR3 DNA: TGTGCCAGGGTCCATCAAGCTCGGGAGACCCAGTACTTC. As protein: CARVHQARETQYF.

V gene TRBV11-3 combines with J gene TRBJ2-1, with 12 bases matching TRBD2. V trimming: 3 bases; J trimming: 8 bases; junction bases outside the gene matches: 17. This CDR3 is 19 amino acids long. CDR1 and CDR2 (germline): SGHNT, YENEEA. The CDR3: CASSFSEKPTSGRRDEQFF. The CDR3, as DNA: TGTGCCAGCAGCTTCTCCGAGAAACCTACTAGCGGGAGGAGGGATGAGCAGTTCTTC.

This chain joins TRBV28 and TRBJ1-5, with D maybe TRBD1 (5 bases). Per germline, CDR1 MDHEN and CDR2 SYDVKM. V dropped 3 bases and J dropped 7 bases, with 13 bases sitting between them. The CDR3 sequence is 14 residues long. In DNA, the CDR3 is TGTGCCAGCAGTTTGGGGCAGGCGGGGCAGCCCCAGCATTTT. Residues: CASSLGQAGQPQHF.

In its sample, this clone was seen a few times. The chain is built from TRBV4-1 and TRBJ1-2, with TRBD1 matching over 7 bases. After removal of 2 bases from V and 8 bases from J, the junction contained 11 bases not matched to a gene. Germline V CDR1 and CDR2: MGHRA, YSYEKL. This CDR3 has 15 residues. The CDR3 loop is CASSQSIRQGVGYTF. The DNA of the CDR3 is TGCGCCAGCAGCCAATCAATACGACAGGGTGTGGGCTACACCTTC.

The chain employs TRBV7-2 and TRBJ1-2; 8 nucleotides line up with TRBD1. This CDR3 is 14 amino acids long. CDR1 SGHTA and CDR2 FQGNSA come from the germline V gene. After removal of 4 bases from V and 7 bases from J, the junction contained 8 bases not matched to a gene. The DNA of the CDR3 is TGTGCCAGCAGCTCTTCAGGGGGCGTGGGTGGCTACACCTTC. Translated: CASSSSGGVGGYTF.

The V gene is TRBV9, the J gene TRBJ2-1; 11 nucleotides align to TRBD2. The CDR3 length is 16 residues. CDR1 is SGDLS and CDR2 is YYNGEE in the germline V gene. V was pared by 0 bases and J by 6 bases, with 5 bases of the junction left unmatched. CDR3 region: CASSVEGLAGPNEQFF. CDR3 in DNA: TGTGCCAGCAGCGTAGAAGGACTAGCGGGCCCCAATGAGCAGTTCTTC. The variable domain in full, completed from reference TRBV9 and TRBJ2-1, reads DSGVTQTPKHLITATGQRVTLRCSPRSGDLSVYWYQQSLDQGLQFLIQYYNGEERAKGNILERFSAQQFPDLHSELNLSSLELGDSALYFCASSVEGLAGPNEQFFGPGTRLTVL.

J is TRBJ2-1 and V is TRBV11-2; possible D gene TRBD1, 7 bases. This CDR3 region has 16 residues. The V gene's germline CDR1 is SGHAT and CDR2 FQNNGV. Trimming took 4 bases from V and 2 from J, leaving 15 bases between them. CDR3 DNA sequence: TGTGCCAGCAGCTCCTCAGGGGGGCCCGCCTACAATGAGCAGTTCTTC. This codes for CASSSSGGPAYNEQFF.